The clone carrying this T cell receptor beta chain was seen many times. Its antigen is as yet unknown. Each cDNA molecule carried a unique molecular identifier. Using its own MiXCR run on the 5' RACE reads, TCRdb lists one record per CDR3 protein. The sample contains 30,000 to 45,000 distinct CDR3 sequences, nearly 10% of which appear only once. Germline loops: CDR1 GTSNPN, CDR2 SVGIG (reference sequence). The CDR3 is 15 amino acids. V gave up 2 bases and J gave up 4 bases; unmatched junction bases: 10. This sample was taken from a study of early T cells in non-severe SARS-CoV-2 infection. General study results and limits: The study's VDJdb matching favored anti-spike CD8 responses and missed private and CD4 specificities.

Sequencing was performed on whole blood. This receptor was identified in an adult who was a healthcare worker with PCR-confirmed SARS-CoV-2 infection or an uninfected control (not recorded which). The rearrangement joins TRBV30 to TRBJ2-7, with 8 nucleotides matching TRBD2. For the CDR3, the DNA is TGTGCCTGGAGTTCCGGGACTAGTAGGGTATACGAGCAGTACTTC. The encoded protein is CAWSSGTSRVYEQYF.